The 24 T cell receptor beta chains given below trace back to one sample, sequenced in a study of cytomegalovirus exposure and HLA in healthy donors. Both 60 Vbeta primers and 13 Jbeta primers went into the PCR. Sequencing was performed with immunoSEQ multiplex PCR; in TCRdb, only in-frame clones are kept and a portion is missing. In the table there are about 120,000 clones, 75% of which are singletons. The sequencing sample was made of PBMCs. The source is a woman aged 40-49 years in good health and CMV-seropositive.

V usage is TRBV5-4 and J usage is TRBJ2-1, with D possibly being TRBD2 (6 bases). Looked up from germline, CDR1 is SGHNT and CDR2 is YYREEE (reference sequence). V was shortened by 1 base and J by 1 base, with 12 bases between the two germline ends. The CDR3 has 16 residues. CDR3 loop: CASSLNRGLSYNEQFF. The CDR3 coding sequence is TGTGCCAGCAGCTTGAATCGGGGACTGTCCTACAATGAGCAGTTCTTC. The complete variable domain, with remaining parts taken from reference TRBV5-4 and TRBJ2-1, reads ETGVTQSPTHLIKTRGQQVTLRCSSQSGHNTVSWYQQALGQGPQFIFQYYREEENGRGNFPPRFSGLQFPNYSSELNVNALELDDSALYLCASSLNRGLSYNEQFFGPGTRLTVL.

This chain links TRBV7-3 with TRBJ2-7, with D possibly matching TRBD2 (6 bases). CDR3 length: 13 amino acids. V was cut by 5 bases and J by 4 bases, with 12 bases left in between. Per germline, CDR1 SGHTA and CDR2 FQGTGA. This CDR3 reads CASSGGKLYEQYF. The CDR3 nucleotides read TGTGCCAGCAGCGGGGGGAAACTTTACGAGCAGTACTTC.

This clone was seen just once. CDR3 region: CASSLAFPGTGNTEAFF. As DNA, the CDR3 is TGTGCCAGCAGCTTGGCCTTCCCCGGGACAGGGAACACTGAAGCTTTCTTT. This sequence joins TRBV5-6 and TRBJ1-1; TRBD1 matches 8 bases. The CDR3 is made up of 17 amino acids. Germline-derived CDR1 and CDR2 are SGHDT and YYEEEE. V gave up 0 bases and J gave up 1 base; unmatched junction bases: 8.

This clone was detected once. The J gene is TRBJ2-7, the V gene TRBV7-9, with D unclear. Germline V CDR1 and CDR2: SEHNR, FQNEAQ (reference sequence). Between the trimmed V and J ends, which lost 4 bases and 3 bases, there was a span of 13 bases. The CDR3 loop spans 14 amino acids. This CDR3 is CASSWSKTYYEQYF. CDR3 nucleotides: TGTGCCAGCAGCTGGTCGAAGACTTACTACGAGCAGTACTTC. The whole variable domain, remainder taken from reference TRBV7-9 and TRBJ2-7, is DTGVSQNPRHKITKRGQNVTFRCDPISEHNRLYWYRQTLGQGPEFLTYFQNEAQLEKSRLLSDRFSAERPKGSFSTLEIQRTEQGDSAMYLCASSWSKTYYEQYFGPGTRLTVT.

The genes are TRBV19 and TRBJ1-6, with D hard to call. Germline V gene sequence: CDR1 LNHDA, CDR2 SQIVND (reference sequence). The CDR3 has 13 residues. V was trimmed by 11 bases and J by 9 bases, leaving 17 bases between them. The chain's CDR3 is CASASGLGSPLHF. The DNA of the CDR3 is TGTGCCTCCGCCTCGGGTCTCGGTTCACCCCTCCACTTT.

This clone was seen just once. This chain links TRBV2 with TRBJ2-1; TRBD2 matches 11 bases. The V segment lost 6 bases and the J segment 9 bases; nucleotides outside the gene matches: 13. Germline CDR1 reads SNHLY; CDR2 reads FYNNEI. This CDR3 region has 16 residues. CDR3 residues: CASRPTSGNFGVEQFF. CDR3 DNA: TGTGCCAGCAGGCCGACTAGCGGGAATTTTGGTGTTGAGCAGTTCTTC.

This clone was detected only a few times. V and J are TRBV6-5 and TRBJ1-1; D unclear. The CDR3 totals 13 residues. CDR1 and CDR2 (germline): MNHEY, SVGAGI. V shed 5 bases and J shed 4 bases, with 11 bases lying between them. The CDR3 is CASSRPESTEAFF. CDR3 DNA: TGTGCCAGCAGTCGCCCGGAGAGCACTGAAGCTTTCTTT.

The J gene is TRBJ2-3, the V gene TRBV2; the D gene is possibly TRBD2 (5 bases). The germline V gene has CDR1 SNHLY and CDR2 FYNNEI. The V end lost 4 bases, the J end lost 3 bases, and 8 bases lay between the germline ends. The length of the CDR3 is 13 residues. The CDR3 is CASSASGTDTQYF. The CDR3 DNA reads TGTGCCAGCAGTGCTTCGGGGACAGATACGCAGTATTTT.

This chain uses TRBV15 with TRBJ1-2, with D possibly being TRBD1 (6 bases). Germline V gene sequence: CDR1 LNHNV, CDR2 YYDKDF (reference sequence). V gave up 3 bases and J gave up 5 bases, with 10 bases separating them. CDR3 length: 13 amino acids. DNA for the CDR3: TGTGCCACCAGCAGGGACAGCGTGTATGGCTACACCTTC. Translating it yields CATSRDSVYGYTF.

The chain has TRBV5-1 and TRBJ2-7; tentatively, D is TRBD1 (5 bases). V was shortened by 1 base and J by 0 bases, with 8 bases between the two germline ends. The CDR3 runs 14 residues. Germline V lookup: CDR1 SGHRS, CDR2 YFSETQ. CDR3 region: CASSLQGRSYEQYF. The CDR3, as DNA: TGCGCCAGCAGCTTGCAGGGCCGCTCCTACGAGCAGTACTTC.

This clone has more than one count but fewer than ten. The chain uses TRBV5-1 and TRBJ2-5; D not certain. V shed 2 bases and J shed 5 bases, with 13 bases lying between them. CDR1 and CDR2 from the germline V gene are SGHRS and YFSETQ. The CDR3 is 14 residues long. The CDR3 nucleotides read TGCGCCAGCAGCTTACGGAGTAGTGAGGAGACCCAGTACTTC. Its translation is CASSLRSSEETQYF.

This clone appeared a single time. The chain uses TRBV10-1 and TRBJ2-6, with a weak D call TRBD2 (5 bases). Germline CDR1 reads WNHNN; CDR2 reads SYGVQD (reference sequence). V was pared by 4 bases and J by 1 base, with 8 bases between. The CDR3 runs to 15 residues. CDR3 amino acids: CASSVRGSGANVLTF. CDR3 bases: TGCGCCAGCAGTGTACGGGGTTCTGGGGCCAACGTCCTGACTTTC.

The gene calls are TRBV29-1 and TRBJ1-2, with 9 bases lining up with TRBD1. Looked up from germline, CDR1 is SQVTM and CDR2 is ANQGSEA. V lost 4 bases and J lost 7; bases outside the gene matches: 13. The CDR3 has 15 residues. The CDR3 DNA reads TGCAGCGTTGTCGAGGGGGGACAGGGACTTGGTGGCTACACCTTC. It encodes CSVVEGGQGLGGYTF.

The CDR3 reads CASSLARDTTGETQYF. For the CDR3, the DNA is TGTGCCAGCAGTTTGGCCCGCGATACTACCGGAGAGACCCAGTACTTC. V gene TRBV6-5 combines with J gene TRBJ2-5; no reliable D call. The CDR3 loop spans 16 amino acids. Germline V gene data show CDR1 as MNHEY and CDR2 as SVGAGI. Between the trimmed V and J ends, which lost 4 bases and 4 bases, there was a span of 19 bases.

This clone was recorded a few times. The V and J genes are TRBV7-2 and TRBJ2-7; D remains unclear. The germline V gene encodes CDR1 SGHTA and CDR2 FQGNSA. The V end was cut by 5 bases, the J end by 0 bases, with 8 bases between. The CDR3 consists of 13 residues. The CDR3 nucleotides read TGTGCCAGCAGCCGTACTACCTCCTACGAGCAGTACTTC. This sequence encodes CASSRTTSYEQYF.

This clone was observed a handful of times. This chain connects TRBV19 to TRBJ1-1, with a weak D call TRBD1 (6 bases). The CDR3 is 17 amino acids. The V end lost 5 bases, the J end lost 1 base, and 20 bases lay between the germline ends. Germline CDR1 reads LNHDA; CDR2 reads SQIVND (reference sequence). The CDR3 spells CASSYREGLRRNTEAFF. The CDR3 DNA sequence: TGTGCCAGTAGTTACAGGGAGGGCCTTCGAAGGAACACTGAAGCTTTCTTT.

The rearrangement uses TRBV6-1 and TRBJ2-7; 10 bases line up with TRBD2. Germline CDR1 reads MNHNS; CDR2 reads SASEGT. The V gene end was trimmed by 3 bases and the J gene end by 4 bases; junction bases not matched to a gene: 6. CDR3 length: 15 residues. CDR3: CASSDGSSGGYEQYF. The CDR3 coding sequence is TGTGCCAGCAGTGATGGTTCTAGCGGGGGATACGAGCAGTACTTC.

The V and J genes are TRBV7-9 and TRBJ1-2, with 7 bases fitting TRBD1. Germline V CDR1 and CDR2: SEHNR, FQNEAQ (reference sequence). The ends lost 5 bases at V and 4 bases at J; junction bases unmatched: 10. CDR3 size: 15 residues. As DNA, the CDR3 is TGTGCCAGCAGCCCCGGAGGAGGACAGGCCTATGGCTACACCTTC. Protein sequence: CASSPGGGQAYGYTF.

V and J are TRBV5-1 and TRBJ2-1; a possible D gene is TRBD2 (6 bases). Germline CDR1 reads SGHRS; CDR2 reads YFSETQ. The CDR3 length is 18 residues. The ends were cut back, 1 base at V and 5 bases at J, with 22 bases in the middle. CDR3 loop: CASSLQPDLLAPNNEQFF. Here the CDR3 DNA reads TGCGCCAGCAGCTTGCAACCGGACCTTCTAGCGCCTAACAATGAGCAGTTCTTC.

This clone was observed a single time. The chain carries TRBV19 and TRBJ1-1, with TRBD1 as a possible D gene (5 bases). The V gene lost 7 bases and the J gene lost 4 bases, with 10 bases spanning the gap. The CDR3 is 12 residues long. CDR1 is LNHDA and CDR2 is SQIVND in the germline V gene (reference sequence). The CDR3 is CASTGRGTEAFF. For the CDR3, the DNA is TGTGCCAGTACGGGGAGGGGCACTGAAGCTTTCTTT.

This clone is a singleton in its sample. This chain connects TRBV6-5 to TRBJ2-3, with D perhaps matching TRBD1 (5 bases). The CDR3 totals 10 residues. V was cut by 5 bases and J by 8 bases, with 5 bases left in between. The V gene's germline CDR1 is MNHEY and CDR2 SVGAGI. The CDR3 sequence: CASSRGTQYF. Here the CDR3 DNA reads TGTGCCAGCAGTAGGGGTACGCAGTATTTT.

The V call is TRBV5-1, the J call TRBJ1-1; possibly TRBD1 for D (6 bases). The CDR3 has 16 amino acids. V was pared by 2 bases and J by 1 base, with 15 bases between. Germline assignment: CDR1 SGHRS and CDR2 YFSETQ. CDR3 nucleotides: TGCGCCAGCAGCTTCCATTCGACAGGACCGAACACTGAAGCTTTCTTT. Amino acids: CASSFHSTGPNTEAFF.

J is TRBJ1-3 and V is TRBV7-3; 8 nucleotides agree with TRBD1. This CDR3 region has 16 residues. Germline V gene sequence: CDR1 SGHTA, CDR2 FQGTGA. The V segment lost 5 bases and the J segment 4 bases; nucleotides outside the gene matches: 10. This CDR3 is CASSPGQGSTGNTIYF. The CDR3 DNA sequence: TGTGCCAGCAGCCCAGGACAGGGATCGACAGGAAACACCATATATTTT.

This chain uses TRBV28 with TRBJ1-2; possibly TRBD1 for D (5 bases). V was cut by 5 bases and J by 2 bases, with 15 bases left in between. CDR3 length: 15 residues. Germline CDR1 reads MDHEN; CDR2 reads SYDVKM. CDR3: CASSRSVAGNYGYTF. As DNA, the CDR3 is TGTGCCAGCAGTAGATCCGTGGCAGGGAACTATGGCTACACCTTC.